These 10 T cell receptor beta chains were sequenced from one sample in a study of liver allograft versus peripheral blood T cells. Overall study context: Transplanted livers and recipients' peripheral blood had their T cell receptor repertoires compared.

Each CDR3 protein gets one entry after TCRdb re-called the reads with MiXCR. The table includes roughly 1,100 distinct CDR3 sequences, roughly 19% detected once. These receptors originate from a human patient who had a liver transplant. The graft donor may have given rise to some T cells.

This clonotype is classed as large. In DNA, the CDR3 is TGTGCCAGCAGCCCGGACAGGGAGGATTCACCCCTCCACTTT. Residues: CASSPDREDSPLHF. The rearrangement uses TRBV6-5 and TRBJ1-6, with 8 bases that match TRBD1. This CDR3 comprises 14 residues. V was clipped by 6 bases and J by 8 bases; unmatched bases: 6. Looked up from germline, CDR1 is MNHEY and CDR2 is SVGAGI.

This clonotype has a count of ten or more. CDR3 nucleotide sequence: TGTGCCAGCACCGAGCCGCCCGGGACTAGAACCGACAATGAGCAGTTCTTC. Translated: CASTEPPGTRTDNEQFF. V and J are TRBV6-5 and TRBJ2-1, with 8 bases fitting TRBD2. Germline V gene data show CDR1 as MNHEY and CDR2 as SVGAGI. This CDR3 is 17 amino acids long. V was clipped by 7 bases and J by 5 bases; unmatched bases: 16.

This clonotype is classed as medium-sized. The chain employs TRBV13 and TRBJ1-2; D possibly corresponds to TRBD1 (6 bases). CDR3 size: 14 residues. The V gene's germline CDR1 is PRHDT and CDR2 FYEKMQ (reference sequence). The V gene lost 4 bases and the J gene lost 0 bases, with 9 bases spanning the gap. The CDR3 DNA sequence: TGTGCCAGCAGCTCAACAGGGACTAACTATGGCTACACCTTC. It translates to CASSSTGTNYGYTF. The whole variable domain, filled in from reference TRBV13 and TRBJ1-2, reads AAGVIQSPRHLIKEKRETATLKCYPIPRHDTVYWYQQGPGQDPQFLISFYEKMQSDKGSIPDRFSAQQFSDYHSELNMSSLELGDSALYFCASSSTGTNYGYTFGSGTRLTVV.

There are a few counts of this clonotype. This CDR3 is CASSPEVRVAEAFF. The CDR3 bases are TGTGCCAGCAGCCCTGAGGTCAGGGTAGCTGAAGCTTTCTTT. This chain joins TRBV6-1 and TRBJ1-1; weak D call: TRBD1 (5 bases). Per the germline V gene, CDR1 is MNHNS and CDR2 is SASEGT. The CDR3 is 14 residues long. The V and J ends lost 6 bases and 6 bases respectively, with 17 bases between them.

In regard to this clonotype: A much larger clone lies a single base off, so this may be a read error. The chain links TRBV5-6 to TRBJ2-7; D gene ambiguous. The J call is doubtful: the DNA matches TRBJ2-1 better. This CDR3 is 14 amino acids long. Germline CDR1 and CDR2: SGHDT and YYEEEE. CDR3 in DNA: TGTGCCAGCAGCTTGGGAGTGGGCTCCTACGAGCAGTTCTTC. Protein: CASSLGVGSYEQFF.

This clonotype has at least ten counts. The CDR3 reads CASSPPVENTEAFF. The DNA for the CDR3 is TGTGCCAGCAGTCCCCCGGTCGAGAACACTGAAGCTTTCTTT. V is TRBV6-2 or TRBV6-3 and J is TRBJ1-1; D gene uncertain. The V end lost 5 bases, the J end lost 1 base, and 11 bases lay between the germline ends. The CDR3 loop spans 14 amino acids. CDR1 is MNHEY and CDR2 is SVGEGT in the germline V gene.

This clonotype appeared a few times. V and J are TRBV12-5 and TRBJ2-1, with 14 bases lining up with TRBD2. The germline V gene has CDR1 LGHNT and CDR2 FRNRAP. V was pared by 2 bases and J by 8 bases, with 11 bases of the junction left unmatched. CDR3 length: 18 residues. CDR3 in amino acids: CASGLKLGTSGSSHEQFF. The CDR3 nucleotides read TGTGCTAGTGGTTTGAAACTTGGGACTAGCGGGAGTTCGCATGAGCAGTTCTTC. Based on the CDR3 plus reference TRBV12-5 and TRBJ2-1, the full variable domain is DARVTQTPRHKVTEMGQEVTMRCQPILGHNTVFWYRQTMMQGLELLAYFRNRAPLDDSGMPKDRFSAEMPDATLATLKIQPSEPRDSAVYFCASGLKLGTSGSSHEQFFGPGTRLTVL.

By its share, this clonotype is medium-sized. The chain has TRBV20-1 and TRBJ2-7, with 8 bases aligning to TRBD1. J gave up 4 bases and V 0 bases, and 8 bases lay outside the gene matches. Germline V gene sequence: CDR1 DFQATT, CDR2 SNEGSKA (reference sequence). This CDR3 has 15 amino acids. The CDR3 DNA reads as TGCAGTGCTAGAGATAGACAGGGGATAGGTTACGAGCAGTACTTC. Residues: CSARDRQGIGYEQYF.

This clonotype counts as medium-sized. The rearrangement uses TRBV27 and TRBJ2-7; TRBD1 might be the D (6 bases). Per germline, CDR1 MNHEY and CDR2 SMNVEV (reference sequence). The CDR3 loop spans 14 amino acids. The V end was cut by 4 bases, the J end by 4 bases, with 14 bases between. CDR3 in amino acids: CASSSQGKEYEQYF. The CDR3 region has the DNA TGTGCCAGCAGTTCACAGGGAAAGGAATACGAGCAGTACTTC.

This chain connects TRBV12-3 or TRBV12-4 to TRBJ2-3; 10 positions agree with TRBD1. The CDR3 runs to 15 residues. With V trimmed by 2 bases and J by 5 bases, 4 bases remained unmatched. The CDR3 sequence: CASSLLDRGKDTQYF. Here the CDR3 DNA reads TGTGCCAGCAGTTTATTGGACAGGGGGAAAGATACGCAGTATTTT.